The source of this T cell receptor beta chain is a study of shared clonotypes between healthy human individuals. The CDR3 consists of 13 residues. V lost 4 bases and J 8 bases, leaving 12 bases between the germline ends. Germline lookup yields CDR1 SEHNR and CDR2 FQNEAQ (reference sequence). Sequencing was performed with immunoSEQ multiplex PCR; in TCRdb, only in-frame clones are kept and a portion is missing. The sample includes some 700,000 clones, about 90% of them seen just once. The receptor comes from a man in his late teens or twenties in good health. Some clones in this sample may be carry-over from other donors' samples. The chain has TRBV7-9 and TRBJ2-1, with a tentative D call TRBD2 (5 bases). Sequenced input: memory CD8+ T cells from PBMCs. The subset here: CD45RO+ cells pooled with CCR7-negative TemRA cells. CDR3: CASSSRGFDEQFF. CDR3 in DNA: TGTGCCAGCAGCTCCCGAGGGTTCGATGAGCAGTTCTTC.